This passage covers 8 T cell receptor beta chains from one sample sequenced in a study of PD-L1 blockade in urothelial cancer. The assay was immunoSEQ multiplex PCR, and TCRdb's table has in-frame clones only and misses some. The data show about 55,000 clones, about four fifths seen once. Indicated time point: pretreatment peripheral blood. The sequences come from PBMCs, collected around atezolizumab (anti-PD-L1) treatment. The receptors here all came from a man aged 45 to 65 with urothelial cancer.

The CDR3 coding sequence is TGTGCCAGCAGCCCAGGGACTAGCGCCACAGATACGCAGTATTTT. Translating gives CASSPGTSATDTQYF. The rearrangement links TRBV7-8 to TRBJ2-3, with 10 bases that match TRBD2. CDR3 length: 15 amino acids. The V segment lost 5 bases and the J segment 2 bases; nucleotides outside the gene matches: 4. Germline-derived CDR1 and CDR2 are SGHVS and FQNEAQ.

Here the CDR3 reads CSAQDNEQFF. CDR3 coding DNA: TGCAGTGCCCAGGACAATGAGCAGTTCTTC. V usage is TRBV20-1 and J usage is TRBJ2-1; the D is unclear. V was shortened by 6 bases and J by 5 bases, with 5 bases between the two germline ends. The germline CDR1 and CDR2 sequences are DFQATT and SNEGSKA (reference sequence). There are 10 residues in the CDR3.

The V gene is TRBV10-2, the J gene TRBJ2-7; tentatively, D is TRBD2 (6 bases). Between the trimmed V and J ends, which lost 6 bases and 4 bases, there was a span of 19 bases. The CDR3 loop spans 15 amino acids. Germline CDR1 WSHSY, CDR2 SAAADI. CDR3 loop: CASSLLATPPYEQYF. In DNA form, the CDR3 reads TGCGCCAGCAGCCTACTAGCTACCCCACCGTACGAGCAGTACTTC.

The chain employs TRBV5-1 and TRBJ2-2; D not certain. The CDR3 spans 14 residues. V was shortened by 0 bases and J by 6 bases, with 9 bases between the two germline ends. The V gene's germline CDR1 is SGHRS and CDR2 YFSETQ. The CDR3 sequence: CASSLGLGPGELFF. CDR3 DNA: TGCGCCAGCAGCTTGGGTCTAGGTCCCGGGGAGCTGTTTTTT.

The chain employs TRBV28 and TRBJ2-7, with 9 positions matching TRBD2. This CDR3 has 13 amino acids. With V trimmed by 6 bases and J by 5 bases, 5 bases remained unmatched. Germline V gene data show CDR1 as MDHEN and CDR2 as SYDVKM. In DNA, the CDR3 is TGTGCCAGCAGCTGGGGACTAGCTGACGAGCAGTACTTC. Protein product: CASSWGLADEQYF. Using reference TRBV28 and TRBJ2-7 for the parts outside the CDR3, the full variable domain is DVKVTQSSRYLVKRTGEKVFLECVQDMDHENMFWYRQDPGLGLRLIYFSYDVKMKEKGDIPEGYSVSREKKERFSLILESASTNQTSMYLCASSWGLADEQYFGPGTRLTVT.

The chain recombines TRBV30 with TRBJ2-1; 11 positions match TRBD1. CDR3 length: 18 residues. Germline V lookup: CDR1 GTSNPN, CDR2 SVGIG (reference sequence). Germline trimming cut 2 bases from V and 9 bases from J; bases unmatched to any gene: 18. This chain's CDR3 is CAWSLKGQGGGRRGEQFF. The DNA for the CDR3 is TGTGCCTGGAGTCTCAAGGGACAGGGGGGAGGGAGGAGGGGTGAGCAGTTCTTC.

This chain joins TRBV7-2 and TRBJ2-2, with 8 nucleotides matching TRBD2. The CDR3 has 15 residues. Germline trimming cut 5 bases from V and 0 bases from J; bases unmatched to any gene: 2. The germline V gene encodes CDR1 SGHTA and CDR2 FQGNSA. The chain's CDR3 is CASSIGGANTGELFF. CDR3 nucleotides: TGTGCCAGCAGCATCGGGGGGGCGAACACCGGGGAGCTGTTTTTT.

The rearrangement links TRBV30 to TRBJ2-7, with 8 positions matching TRBD2. Germline lookup yields CDR1 GTSNPN and CDR2 SVGIG (reference sequence). This CDR3 is 14 amino acids long. The J segment lost 5 bases and the V segment lost 3 bases, leaving 9 bases of the junction unmatched. CDR3 bases: TGTGCCTGGAGCCCCCGGGGGGGGCAACACGAGCAGTACTTC. Translating it yields CAWSPRGGQHEQYF.